This TCR beta chain was profiled in a study of T-cell reconstitution after alpha-beta-depleted transplantation in children. General study results and limits: High day-60 TCRbeta diversity in some patients came from surviving recipient T cells and thymic progenitors. Expanded graft clones numbering several hundred reportedly gave rise to alpha-beta T cells about two months after transplant. By one year post-transplant, T-cell counts and diversity largely arose from T cells that were newly produced.

Unique molecular identifiers were incorporated during preparation of the TCRbeta library. MiXCR, applied by TCRdb to the PCR reads, yields one record per CDR3 protein. The sample has about 580,000 distinct CDR3 sequences; approximately 22% are singletons. Germline V lookup: CDR1 MNHNS, CDR2 SASEGT. The V and J ends lost 6 bases and 6 bases respectively, with 15 bases between them. The CDR3 totals 13 residues. This clonotype was counted ten times or more. What it binds is unknown. The sequencing used PBMCs, mostly from graft donor cells, collected 360 days after TCRalphabeta/CD19-depleted stem cell transplant. The sequence was collected from a boy less than two years old who had a stem cell transplant for acute myeloid leukemia, so the T cells may come from the graft donor. V and J are TRBV6-1 and TRBJ2-7; a weak D match, TRBD2 (6 bases). The CDR3 here is CASSPTRRGEQYF. The CDR3 DNA reads as TGTGCCAGCAGCCCCACAAGGAGGGGCGAGCAGTACTTC.